Below, 30 T cell receptor beta chains from the same sample are listed, as sequenced in a study of beta chain features in type 1 diabetes (dated by TCRdb to 2016 to 2019). Receptors were amplified or captured by the immunoSEQ multiplex PCR assay. The entire amount of isolated RNA was reverse transcribed using the High Capacity cDNA Reverse Transcription Kit, so the sequenced TCRB transcripts were expressed ones. The immuneACCESS repertoire file appears here via TCRdb, limited to in-frame rearrangements. These files lack a portion of the clones; in checked studies, under half of the deficit traces to unresolved V genes, and the cause of the others is not known. A total of almost 350,000 clones appear in this sample, around 9.3% of them only once. The ten biggest clones cover 1% of the sample. Their recognized antigens are unknown. The paper as a whole reports these results and caveats: A moderate but significant shortening of TCRB CDR3 length was observed in type 1 diabetes patients in all four CD4+ subsets.

The sequenced sample was central memory CD4+ T cells from blood. The source is a man aged 30 to 39 with type 1 diabetes.

This clone was seen a few times. The rearrangement links TRBV7-2 to TRBJ1-1; 9 bases fit TRBD1. Trimming removed 5 bases from V and 4 bases from J; junction bases left unmatched: 5. The CDR3 spans 14 residues. Germline CDR1 and CDR2: SGHTA and FQGNSA. The CDR3 bases are TGTGCCAGCAGCCGGGACAGGGAGGGCACTGAAGCTTTCTTT. The encoded protein is CASSRDREGTEAFF.

This clone has more than one count but fewer than ten. In DNA form, the CDR3 reads TGCAGCGTTGAAGCCCGGGACAGGGATTACTACGAGCAGTACTTC. Its translation: CSVEARDRDYYEQYF. This sequence joins TRBV29-1 and TRBJ2-7; TRBD1 matches at 9 bases. V lost 1 base and J lost 3; bases outside the gene matches: 7. In germline, CDR1 is SQVTM, CDR2 ANQGSEA. CDR3 length: 15 residues.

This clone turned up a few times. The chain has TRBV7-9 and TRBJ2-3; D ambiguous. This CDR3 comprises 14 residues. The V gene lost 5 bases and the J gene lost 1 base, with 10 bases spanning the gap. Germline V gene lookup returns CDR1 SEHNR and CDR2 FQNEAQ (reference sequence). The DNA of the CDR3 is TGTGCCAGCAGCCCATTAGTGGGCACAGATACGCAGTATTTT. Protein: CASSPLVGTDTQYF.

This clone came up a few times. The chain employs TRBV27 and TRBJ2-2; D unresolved. CDR1 and CDR2 (germline): MNHEY, SMNVEV (reference sequence). V lost 6 bases, J lost 2 bases, and 10 bases lay in between. The length of the CDR3 is 14 residues. CDR3 residues: CASSLDSNTGELFF. CDR3 bases: TGTGCCAGCAGCCTCGACTCCAACACCGGGGAGCTGTTTTTT.

The CDR3 DNA reads as TGTGCCAGCAGCTTCGTACCAGCGGGGGGGACAGATACGCAGTATTTT. Protein sequence: CASSFVPAGGTDTQYF. The chain employs TRBV7-6 and TRBJ2-3; 10 nucleotides align to TRBD2. Germline V lookup: CDR1 SGHVS, CDR2 FNYEAQ. This CDR3 has 16 amino acids. V lost 3 bases and J lost 3; bases outside the gene matches: 6.

This clone has just a few counts. The chain uses TRBV5-6 and TRBJ1-4; the D gene is possibly TRBD1 (6 bases). The CDR3 is made up of 16 amino acids. The V gene's germline CDR1 is SGHDT and CDR2 YYEEEE. V shed 2 bases and J shed 7 bases, with 18 bases lying between them. As DNA, the CDR3 is TGTGCCAGCAGCTTTTCCGACAAGGGGGAGGGTGAAAAACTGTTTTTT. Residues: CASSFSDKGEGEKLFF.

V and J are TRBV5-6 and TRBJ1-1; D gene unclear. Trimming took 0 bases from V and 4 from J, leaving 7 bases between them. This CDR3 has 13 amino acids. Germline CDR1 is SGHDT and CDR2 is YYEEEE. CDR3: CASSLAPATEAFF. CDR3 nucleotides: TGTGCCAGCAGCTTGGCCCCAGCCACTGAAGCTTTCTTT.

In this sample, this clone turned up a few times. This rearrangement joins TRBV21-1 to TRBJ2-5. TRBV21-1 is termed a pseudogene. The CDR3 contains 20 residues. The CDR3 is CASSITKVAARAPDCRTQYF. The CDR3 nucleotides are TGTGCCAGCAGCATAACCAAAGTCGCAGCTCGGGCCCCCGATTGTAGGACCCAGTACTTC.

This sequence joins TRBV6-5 and TRBJ2-3, with D perhaps matching TRBD1 or TRBD2 (5 bases each). The length of the CDR3 is 14 residues. The germline V and J ends were trimmed by 4 bases and 8 bases, with 16 bases remaining between them. Germline V gene data show CDR1 as MNHEY and CDR2 as SVGAGI. The CDR3 sequence: CASSSNSGRTTQYF. The CDR3 nucleotides are TGTGCCAGCAGTTCCAACTCGGGGCGTACTACGCAGTATTTT.

The chain joins TRBV28 to TRBJ2-3; D possibly corresponds to TRBD2 (7 bases). Germline V gene sequence: CDR1 MDHEN, CDR2 SYDVKM. The CDR3 length is 15 residues. Trimming took 8 bases from V and 3 from J, leaving 18 bases between them. The CDR3 is CASQGGGAATDTQYF. DNA for the CDR3: TGTGCCAGCCAAGGAGGGGGGGCGGCGACAGATACGCAGTATTTT.

The V and J genes are TRBV15 and TRBJ1-2, with D uncertain. The germline CDR1 and CDR2 sequences are LNHNV and YYDKDF (reference sequence). V was cut by 0 bases and J by 8 bases, with 16 bases left in between. The CDR3 is made up of 15 amino acids. In nucleotides, the CDR3 is TGTGCCACCAGCAGAGATTTGGACGCCAGTCGAGGCTACACCTTC. This codes for CATSRDLDASRGYTF.

This clone was detected a few times. V is TRBV4-3 and J is TRBJ1-2, with no clear D. Trimming left V 4 bases short and J 4 bases short, with 10 bases between. The CDR3 loop spans 13 amino acids. CDR1 LGHNA and CDR2 YSLEER come from the germline V gene. The CDR3, as DNA: TGCGCCAGCAGCCCGGCCGGGCCCTATGGCTACACCTTC. Translation: CASSPAGPYGYTF.

The chain has TRBV7-2 and TRBJ2-3, with 11 bases identical to TRBD1. From germline, CDR1 is SGHTA and CDR2 FQGNSA. J was trimmed by 0 bases and V by 7 bases; bases with no gene match: 9. This CDR3 spans 17 amino acids. The CDR3 protein is CASTRTGGFSSTDTQYF. CDR3 nucleotides: TGTGCCAGCACACGGACAGGGGGCTTTTCTAGCACAGATACGCAGTATTTT.

There are a few counts of this clone. The chain is built from TRBV7-8 and TRBJ2-1; D is perhaps TRBD1 (5 bases). The CDR3 sequence is 16 residues long. Germline CDR1 SGHVS, CDR2 FQNEAQ. V lost 1 base and J lost 3, with 13 bases in between. In nucleotides, the CDR3 is TGTGCCAGCAGCTTAGTGTTTGGAACAGGCTACAATGAGCAGTTCTTC. Protein: CASSLVFGTGYNEQFF.

In the case of this clone: The sample holds other DNA sequences that translate to the same CDR3. The chain employs TRBV27 and TRBJ2-7, with D perhaps being TRBD1 or TRBD2 (5 bases each). The length of the CDR3 is 14 residues. Trimming took off 2 bases at V and 2 bases at J, with 10 bases between the two ends. Germline loops: CDR1 MNHEY, CDR2 SMNVEV (reference sequence). The CDR3 spells CASSLRDGPYEQYF. CDR3 nucleotide sequence: TGTGCCAGCAGTTTACGGGACGGACCCTACGAGCAGTACTTC.

This clone has just a few counts. This chain connects TRBV4-2 to TRBJ1-3, with D possibly being TRBD1 (6 bases). CDR3 size: 17 residues. CDR1 and CDR2 (germline): LGHNA, YNFKEQ. The V end was cut by 2 bases, the J end by 0 bases, with 14 bases between. DNA for the CDR3: TGTGCCAGCAGCCAAAACCCCGACAGGTTCTCTGGAAACACCATATATTTT. It encodes CASSQNPDRFSGNTIYF.

The rearrangement joins TRBV6-5 to TRBJ1-2, with TRBD1 matching 7 bases. The junction had 10 bases not matched to a gene; V was cut back by 6 bases and J by 6 bases. The CDR3 contains 14 residues. The germline V gene has CDR1 MNHEY and CDR2 SVGAGI. CDR3 in DNA: TGTGCCAGCAGAAGGGGACAGTCAGGAGATGGCTACACCTTC. It specifies CASRRGQSGDGYTF.

This clone was picked up many times. The CDR3 sequence is CASSLRGTEAFF. For the CDR3, the DNA is TGTGCCAGCAGTTTACGGGGAACTGAAGCTTTCTTT. V gene TRBV28 combines with J gene TRBJ1-1; D gene uncertain. In germline, CDR1 is MDHEN, CDR2 SYDVKM. V gave up 2 bases and J gave up 5 bases, with 6 bases separating them. This CDR3 region has 12 residues.

This clone was seen more than once but under ten times. The chain couples TRBV16 to TRBJ1-5, with 8 bases identical to TRBD1. CDR1 and CDR2 (germline): KGHSY, FQNENV. The trim removed 3 bases at V and 4 bases at J, leaving 5 bases unmatched. The CDR3 contains 15 residues. In nucleotides, the CDR3 is TGTGCCAGCAGCCAGGGGACAGGACTTAATCAGCCCCAGCATTTT. Translated, it gives CASSQGTGLNQPQHF.

The gene calls are TRBV5-4 and TRBJ1-1; a weak D match, TRBD1 (5 bases). CDR1 is SGHNT, CDR2 YYREEE, per germline (reference sequence). The CDR3 runs to 14 residues. V shed 5 bases and J shed 4 bases, with 15 bases lying between them. The CDR3 DNA reads TGTGCCAGCAGGTCGGACGCGGGGGGCACTGAAGCTTTCTTT. It codes for CASRSDAGGTEAFF.

This chain uses TRBV7-9 with TRBJ1-2; 8 bases map to TRBD1. This CDR3 contains 13 residues. Trimming cost V 10 bases and J 4 bases; bases outside gene matches: 8. Germline assignment: CDR1 SEHNR and CDR2 FQNEAQ (reference sequence). CDR3 region: CAIPGGTSYGYTF. DNA for the CDR3: TGTGCCATCCCAGGGGGCACCAGCTATGGCTACACCTTC.

This clone showed up just a few times. This chain uses TRBV7-9 with TRBJ1-5, with 8 bases identical to TRBD1. Germline V gives CDR1 SEHNR, CDR2 FQNEAQ (reference sequence). The CDR3 is made up of 14 amino acids. The V segment lost 5 bases and the J segment 3 bases; nucleotides outside the gene matches: 3. The CDR3 DNA reads TGTGCCAGCAGCCCGGACAGGGTCAATCAGCCCCAGCATTTT. Residues: CASSPDRVNQPQHF.

This clone was observed a handful of times. This chain connects TRBV18 to TRBJ2-5, with 10 positions matching TRBD1. CDR1 KGHSH and CDR2 LQKENI come from the germline V gene. V gave up 3 bases and J gave up 5 bases; unmatched junction bases: 6. The CDR3 extends over 15 amino acids. The CDR3 bases are TGTGCCAGCTCACCTCGGGACAGGGGTCGGGAGACCCAGTACTTC. It is translated as CASSPRDRGRETQYF.

In regard to this clone: At the DNA level, this CDR3 is encoded by other sequences in the same sample as well. The J gene is TRBJ2-3, the V gene TRBV7-2, with D hard to call. This CDR3 has 15 residues. Germline V gives CDR1 SGHTA, CDR2 FQGNSA. Deletions cut 2 bases from V and 1 base from J, with 10 bases between. DNA of the CDR3: TGTGCCAGCAGCTTACTTGGGTCAGGCACAGATACGCAGTATTTT. It translates to CASSLLGSGTDTQYF.

Notes on this clone: This sample includes further DNA sequences coding for the same CDR3. The rearrangement joins TRBV10-3 to TRBJ1-2; D gene ambiguous. Trimming removed 3 bases from V and 1 base from J, with 3 bases in between. Per germline, CDR1 ENHRY and CDR2 SYGVKD. This CDR3 has 12 amino acids. The CDR3 region is CAISDRNYGYTF. The CDR3 coding sequence is TGTGCCATCAGTGACCGTAACTATGGCTACACCTTC.

This clone has a handful of counts. The chain carries TRBV14 and TRBJ2-3; 8 bases align to TRBD1. J lost 4 bases, V lost 1 base, and 7 bases had no gene match. The CDR3 runs 16 residues. CDR1 and CDR2 from the germline V gene are SGHDN and FVKESK. Written as DNA, the CDR3 is TGTGCCAGCAGCCAAGCCGCGACAGGGGAATCAGATACGCAGTATTTT. The encoded protein is CASSQAATGESDTQYF.

This chain links TRBV7-8 with TRBJ2-3; D is undetermined. Germline lookup yields CDR1 SGHVS and CDR2 FQNEAQ. Trimming took 3 bases from V and 1 from J, leaving 8 bases between them. The CDR3 is 14 residues long. CDR3 sequence: CASSLLSGTDTQYF. The DNA of the CDR3 is TGTGCCAGCAGCTTGCTTTCAGGCACAGATACGCAGTATTTT.

The chain combines TRBV7-2 with TRBJ2-7; no firm D call. The germline gives CDR1 SGHTA, CDR2 FQGNSA. The CDR3 runs to 14 residues. The V and J ends lost 2 bases and 0 bases respectively, with 8 bases between them. The CDR3 loop reads CASSLTLGSYEQYF. CDR3 sequence (DNA): TGTGCCAGCAGCTTAACGTTGGGCTCCTACGAGCAGTACTTC.

The sample holds a few counts of this clone. This chain links TRBV7-9 with TRBJ2-1, with D perhaps matching TRBD1 (6 bases). The CDR3 runs to 16 residues. Germline loops: CDR1 SEHNR, CDR2 FQNEAQ (reference sequence). The V end was cut by 7 bases, the J end by 2 bases, with 18 bases between. This CDR3 is CASIKGRGHTYNEQFF. The CDR3 bases are TGTGCCAGCATCAAAGGTCGGGGACACACCTACAATGAGCAGTTCTTC.

Turning to this clone: Other DNA sequences in the sample encode the same CDR3. The chain is built from TRBV7-9 and TRBJ1-1; D is uncertain. The germline V gene encodes CDR1 SEHNR and CDR2 FQNEAQ (reference sequence). The CDR3 length is 13 residues. Trimming shortened V by 5 bases and J by 0 bases, and 7 bases separated the two germline ends. CDR3 nucleotides: TGTGCCAGCAGCCGGCTCATGAACACTGAAGCTTTCTTT. Protein sequence: CASSRLMNTEAFF. Filled out from reference TRBV7-9 and TRBJ1-1, the complete variable domain reads DTGVSQNPRHKITKRGQNVTFRCDPISEHNRLYWYRQTLGQGPEFLTYFQNEAQLEKSRLLSDRFSAERPKGSFSTLEIQRTEQGDSAMYLCASSRLMNTEAFFGQGTRLTVV.